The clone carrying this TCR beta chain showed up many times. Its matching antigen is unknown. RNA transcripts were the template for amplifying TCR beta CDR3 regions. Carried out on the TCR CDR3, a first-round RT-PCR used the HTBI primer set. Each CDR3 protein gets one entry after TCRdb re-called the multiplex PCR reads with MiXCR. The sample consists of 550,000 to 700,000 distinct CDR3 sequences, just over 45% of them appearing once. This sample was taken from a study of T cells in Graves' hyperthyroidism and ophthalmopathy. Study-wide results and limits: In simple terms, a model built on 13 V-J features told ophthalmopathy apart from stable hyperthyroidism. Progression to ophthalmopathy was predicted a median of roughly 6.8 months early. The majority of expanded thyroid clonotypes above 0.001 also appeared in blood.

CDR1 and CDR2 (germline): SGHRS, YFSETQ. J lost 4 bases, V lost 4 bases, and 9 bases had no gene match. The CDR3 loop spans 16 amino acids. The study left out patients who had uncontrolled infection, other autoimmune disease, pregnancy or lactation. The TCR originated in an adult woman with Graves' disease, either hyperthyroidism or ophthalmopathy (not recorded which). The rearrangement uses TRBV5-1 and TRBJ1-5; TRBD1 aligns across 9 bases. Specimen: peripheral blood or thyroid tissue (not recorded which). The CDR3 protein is CASSRGLGQGNQPQHF. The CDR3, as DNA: TGCGCCAGCAGCAGGGGACTGGGACAGGGTAATCAGCCCCAGCATTTT.